The table lists the clone carrying this T cell receptor beta chain with a few counts. Its antigen is unidentified. The record originates from a study of shared clonotypes between healthy human individuals. Germline CDR1 and CDR2: SGHAT and FQNNGV. This CDR3 has 14 residues. Trimming took 8 bases from V and 7 from J; bases not matched to a gene: 10. The authors distributed each subset's genomic DNA evenly over several immunoSEQ plates. Sequencing used immunoSEQ multiplex PCR; TCRdb keeps in-frame clones, though not all of them. The sample has about 300,000 clones, approximately 74% seen once. Study-wide results and caveats: Unshared clonotypes carried lower generation probabilities than those common to all four donors.

The TCR was taken from a man aged 25 to 40 in good health. The sample taken for sequencing was memory CD4+ T cells sorted from blood. The subset here: CD45RA-negative fraction. The chain combines TRBV11-2 with TRBJ2-2, with TRBD1 identical over 7 bases. Here the CDR3 DNA reads TGTGCCAGCCTCCAGGGGGTCGTTAGCGGGGAGCTGTTTTTT. It yields the protein CASLQGVVSGELFF.